This T cell receptor beta chain was identified during a study of blood T cell repertoires in COVID-19. CDR1 LGHNA and CDR2 YNFKEQ come from the germline V gene. This CDR3 contains 16 residues. Trimming took 4 bases from V and 2 from J; bases not matched to a gene: 6. TCRdb's table, derived via immunoSEQ multiplex PCR, lists solely in-frame clones and lacks some. The sample consists of approximately 230,000 clones, approximately 88% of them appearing once. This rearrangement joins TRBV4-2 to TRBJ2-3; TRBD2 matches 10 bases. The clonotype originates from a young woman with COVID-19, enrolled during active disease. Sequencing was done on a sample of peripheral blood. The CDR3: CASSPGLAAITDTQYF. CDR3 in DNA: TGTGCCAGCAGCCCAGGACTAGCGGCTATCACAGATACGCAGTATTTT.